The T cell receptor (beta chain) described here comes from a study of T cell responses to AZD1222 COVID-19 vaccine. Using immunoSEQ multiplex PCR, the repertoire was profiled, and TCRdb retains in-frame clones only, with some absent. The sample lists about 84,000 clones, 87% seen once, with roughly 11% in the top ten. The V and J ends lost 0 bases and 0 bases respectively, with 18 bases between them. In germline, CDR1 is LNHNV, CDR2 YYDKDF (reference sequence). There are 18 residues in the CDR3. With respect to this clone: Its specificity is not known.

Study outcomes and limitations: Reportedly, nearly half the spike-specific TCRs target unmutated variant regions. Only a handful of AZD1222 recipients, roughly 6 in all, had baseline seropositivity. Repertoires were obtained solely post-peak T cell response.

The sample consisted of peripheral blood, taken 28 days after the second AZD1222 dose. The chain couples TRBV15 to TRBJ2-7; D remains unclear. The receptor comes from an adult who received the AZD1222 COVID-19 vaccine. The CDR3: CATSRDPKRLDFSYEQYF. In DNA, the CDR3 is TGTGCCACCAGCAGAGATCCGAAGAGGCTTGACTTCTCCTACGAGCAGTACTTC.